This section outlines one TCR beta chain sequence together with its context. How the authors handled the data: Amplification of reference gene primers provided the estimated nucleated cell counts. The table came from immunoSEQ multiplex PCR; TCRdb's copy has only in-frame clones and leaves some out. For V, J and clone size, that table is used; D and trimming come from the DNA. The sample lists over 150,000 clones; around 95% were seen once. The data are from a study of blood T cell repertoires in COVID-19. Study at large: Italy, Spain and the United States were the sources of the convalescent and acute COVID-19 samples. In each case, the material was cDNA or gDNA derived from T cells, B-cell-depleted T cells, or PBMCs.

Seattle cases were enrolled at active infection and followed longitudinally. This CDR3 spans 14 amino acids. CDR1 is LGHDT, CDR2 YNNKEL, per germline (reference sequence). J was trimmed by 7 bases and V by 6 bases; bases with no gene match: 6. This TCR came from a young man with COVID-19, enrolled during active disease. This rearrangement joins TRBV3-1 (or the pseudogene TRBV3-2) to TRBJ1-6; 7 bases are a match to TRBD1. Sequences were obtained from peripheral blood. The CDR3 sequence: CASRIRDRNSPLHF. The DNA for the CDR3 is TGTGCCAGCAGGATCCGGGACAGAAATTCACCCCTCCACTTT.